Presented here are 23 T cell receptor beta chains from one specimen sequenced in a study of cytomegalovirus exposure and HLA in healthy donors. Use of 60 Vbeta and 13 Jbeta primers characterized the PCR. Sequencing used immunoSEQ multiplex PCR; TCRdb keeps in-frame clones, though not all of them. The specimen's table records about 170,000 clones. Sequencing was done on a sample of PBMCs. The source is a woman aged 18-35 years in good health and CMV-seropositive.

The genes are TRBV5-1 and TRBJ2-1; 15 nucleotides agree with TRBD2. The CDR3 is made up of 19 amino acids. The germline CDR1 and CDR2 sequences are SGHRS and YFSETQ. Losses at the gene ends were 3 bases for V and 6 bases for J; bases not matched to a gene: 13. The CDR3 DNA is TGCGCCAGCAGCTCTATTCCCGGACTAGCGGGAGGGCGTGGCAATGAGCAGTTCTTC. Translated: CASSSIPGLAGGRGNEQFF. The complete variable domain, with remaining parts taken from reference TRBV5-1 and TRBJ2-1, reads KAGVTQTPRYLIKTRGQQVTLSCSPISGHRSVSWYQQTPGQGLQFLFEYFSETQRNKGNFPGRFSGRQFSNSRSEMNVSTLELGDSALYLCASSSIPGLAGGRGNEQFFGPGTRLTVL.

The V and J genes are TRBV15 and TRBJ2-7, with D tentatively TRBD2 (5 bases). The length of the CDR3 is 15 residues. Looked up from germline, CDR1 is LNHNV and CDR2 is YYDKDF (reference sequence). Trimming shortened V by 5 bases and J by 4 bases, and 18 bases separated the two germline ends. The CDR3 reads CATSGSYGETYEQYF. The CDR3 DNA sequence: TGTGCCACCAGCGGTTCTTATGGGGAGACTTACGAGCAGTACTTC.

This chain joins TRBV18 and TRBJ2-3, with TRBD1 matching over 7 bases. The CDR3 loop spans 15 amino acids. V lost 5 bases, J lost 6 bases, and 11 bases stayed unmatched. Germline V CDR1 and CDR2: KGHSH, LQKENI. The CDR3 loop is CASSGDSPRSDTQYF. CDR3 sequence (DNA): TGTGCCAGCTCAGGGGACAGTCCTCGGTCGGATACGCAGTATTTT.

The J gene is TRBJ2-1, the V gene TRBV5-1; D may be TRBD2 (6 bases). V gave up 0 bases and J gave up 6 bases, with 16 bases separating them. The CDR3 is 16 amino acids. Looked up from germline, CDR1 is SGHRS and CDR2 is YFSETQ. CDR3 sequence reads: CASSLAAGGTGNEQFF. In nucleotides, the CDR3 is TGCGCCAGCAGCTTGGCGGCCGGGGGAACGGGCAATGAGCAGTTCTTC.

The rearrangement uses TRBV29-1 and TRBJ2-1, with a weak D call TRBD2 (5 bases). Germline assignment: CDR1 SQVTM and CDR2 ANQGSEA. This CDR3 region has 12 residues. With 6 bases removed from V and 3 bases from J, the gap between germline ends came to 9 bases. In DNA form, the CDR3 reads TGCAGCGTCACCCGGGACTACAATGAGCAGTTCTTC. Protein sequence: CSVTRDYNEQFF.

CDR3 DNA: TGTGCCAGCAGCTTAATGACTAGCAGTTTTTACGAGCAGTACTTC. Its protein is CASSLMTSSFYEQYF. The chain is built from TRBV11-2 and TRBJ2-7, with 7 bases identical to TRBD2. The CDR3 is made up of 15 amino acids. Per the germline V gene, CDR1 is SGHAT and CDR2 is FQNNGV. V shed 2 bases and J 4 bases; nucleotides not matched to a gene: 8. Using reference TRBV11-2 and TRBJ2-7 for the parts outside the CDR3, the full variable domain is EAGVAQSPRYKIIEKRQSVAFWCNPISGHATLYWYQQILGQGPKLLIQFQNNGVVDDSQLPKDRFSAERLKGVDSTLKIQPAKLEDSAVYLCASSLMTSSFYEQYFGPGTRLTVT.

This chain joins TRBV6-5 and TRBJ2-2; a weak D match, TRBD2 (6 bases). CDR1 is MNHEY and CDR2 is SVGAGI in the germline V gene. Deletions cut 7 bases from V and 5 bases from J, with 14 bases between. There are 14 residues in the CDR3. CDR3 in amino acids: CASTRRLVTGELFF. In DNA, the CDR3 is TGTGCCAGCACCAGGAGACTAGTAACCGGGGAGCTGTTTTTT.

DNA for the CDR3: TGTGCCAGCAGCGTCCGGGACAGGGGATCTAACTATGGCTACACCTTC. The encoded protein is CASSVRDRGSNYGYTF. The V gene is TRBV7-9, the J gene TRBJ1-2; 10 bases line up with TRBD1. The CDR3 has 16 residues. The V segment lost 5 bases and the J segment 0 bases; nucleotides outside the gene matches: 6. Germline V CDR1 and CDR2: SEHNR, FQNEAQ (reference sequence).

CDR3 sequence (DNA): TGTGCCACCCCCCGCGGGGAAGATCGGAACACTGAAGCTTTCTTT. This gives the protein CATPRGEDRNTEAFF. The chain uses TRBV6-1 and TRBJ1-1; D ambiguous. Germline V lookup: CDR1 MNHNS, CDR2 SASEGT. The CDR3 length is 15 residues. Trimming took 10 bases from V and 1 from J, leaving 19 bases between them.

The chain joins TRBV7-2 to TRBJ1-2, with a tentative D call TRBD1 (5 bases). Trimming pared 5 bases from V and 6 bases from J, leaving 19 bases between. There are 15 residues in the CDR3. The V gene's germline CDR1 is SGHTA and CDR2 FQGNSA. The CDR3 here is CASSRNQGELDGYTF. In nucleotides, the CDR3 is TGTGCCAGCAGCCGAAATCAGGGTGAGCTTGATGGCTACACCTTC. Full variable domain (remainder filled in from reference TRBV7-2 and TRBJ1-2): GAGVSQSPSNKVTEKGKDVELRCDPISGHTALYWYRQSLGQGLEFLIYFQGNSAPDKSGLPSDRFSAERTGGSVSTLTIQRTQQEDSAVYLCASSRNQGELDGYTFGSGTRLTVV.

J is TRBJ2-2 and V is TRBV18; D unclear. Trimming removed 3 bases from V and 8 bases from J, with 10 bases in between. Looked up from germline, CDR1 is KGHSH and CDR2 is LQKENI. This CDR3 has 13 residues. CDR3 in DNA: TGTGCCAGCTCACCGGTCCCGGAGGGGGAGCTGTTTTTT. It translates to CASSPVPEGELFF.

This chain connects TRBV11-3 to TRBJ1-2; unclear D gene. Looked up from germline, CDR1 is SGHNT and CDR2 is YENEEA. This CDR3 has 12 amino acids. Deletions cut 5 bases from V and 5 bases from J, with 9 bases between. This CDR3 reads CASSKTEYGYTF. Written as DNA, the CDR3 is TGTGCCAGCAGCAAAACAGAGTATGGCTACACCTTC.

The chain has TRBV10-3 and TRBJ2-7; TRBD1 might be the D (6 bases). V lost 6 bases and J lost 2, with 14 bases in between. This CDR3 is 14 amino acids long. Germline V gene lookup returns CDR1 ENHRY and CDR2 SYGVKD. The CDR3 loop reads CAIRGGQPTYEQYF. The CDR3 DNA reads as TGTGCCATCAGGGGTGGACAGCCGACCTACGAGCAGTACTTC.

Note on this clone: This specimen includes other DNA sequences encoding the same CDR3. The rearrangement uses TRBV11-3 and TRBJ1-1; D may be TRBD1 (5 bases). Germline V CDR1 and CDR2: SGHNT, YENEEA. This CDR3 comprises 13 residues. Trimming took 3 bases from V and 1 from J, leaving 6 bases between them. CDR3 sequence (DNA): TGTGCCAGCAGCTTCGACAGGAACACTGAAGCTTTCTTT. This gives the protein CASSFDRNTEAFF.

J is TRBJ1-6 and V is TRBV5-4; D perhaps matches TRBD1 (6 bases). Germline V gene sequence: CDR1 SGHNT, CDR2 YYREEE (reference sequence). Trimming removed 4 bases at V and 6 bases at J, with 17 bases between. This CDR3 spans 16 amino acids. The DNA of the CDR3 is TGTGCCAGCAGCGCAATACAGGGTTCAGCTAATTCACCCCTCCACTTT. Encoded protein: CASSAIQGSANSPLHF.

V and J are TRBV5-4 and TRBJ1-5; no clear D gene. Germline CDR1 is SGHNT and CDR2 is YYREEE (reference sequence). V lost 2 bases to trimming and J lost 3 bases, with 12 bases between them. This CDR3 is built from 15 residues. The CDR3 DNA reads TGTGCCAGCAGCTTCGGTGGAGGACCCAATCAGCCCCAGCATTTT. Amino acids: CASSFGGGPNQPQHF.

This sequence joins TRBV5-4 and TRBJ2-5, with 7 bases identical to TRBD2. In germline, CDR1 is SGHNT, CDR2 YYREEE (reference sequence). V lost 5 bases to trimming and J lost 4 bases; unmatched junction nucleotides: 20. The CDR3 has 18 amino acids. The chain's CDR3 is CASSYGPPVWEGGETQYF. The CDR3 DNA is TGTGCCAGCAGTTATGGACCGCCGGTTTGGGAGGGTGGAGAGACCCAGTACTTC.

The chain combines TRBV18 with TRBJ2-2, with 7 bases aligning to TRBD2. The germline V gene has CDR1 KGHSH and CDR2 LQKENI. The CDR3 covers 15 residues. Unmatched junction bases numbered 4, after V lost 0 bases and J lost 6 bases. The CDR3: CASSPPKREAGELFF. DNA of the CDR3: TGTGCCAGCTCACCACCGAAGCGGGAAGCCGGGGAGCTGTTTTTT.

For the CDR3, the DNA is TGTGCCAGCAGTTTCATGGGACAGGGGATGGATGAGCAGTTCTTC. Residues: CASSFMGQGMDEQFF. This chain joins TRBV6-5 and TRBJ2-1, with TRBD1 identical over 10 bases. The trim removed 4 bases at V and 8 bases at J, leaving 8 bases unmatched. Germline V gene data show CDR1 as MNHEY and CDR2 as SVGAGI. This CDR3 contains 15 residues.

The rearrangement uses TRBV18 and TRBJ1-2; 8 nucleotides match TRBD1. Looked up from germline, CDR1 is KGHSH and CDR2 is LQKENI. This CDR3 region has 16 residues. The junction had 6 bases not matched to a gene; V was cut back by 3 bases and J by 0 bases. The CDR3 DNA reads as TGTGCCAGCTCACCCCAGGGGGCCCAAGCTAACTATGGCTACACCTTC. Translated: CASSPQGAQANYGYTF.

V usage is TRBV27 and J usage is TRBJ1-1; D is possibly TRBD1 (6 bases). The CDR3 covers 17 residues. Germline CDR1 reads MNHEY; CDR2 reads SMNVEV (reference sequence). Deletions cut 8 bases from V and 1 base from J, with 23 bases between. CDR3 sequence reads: CASGRNWGGNQNTEAFF. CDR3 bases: TGTGCCAGCGGGCGCAATTGGGGGGGCAATCAGAACACTGAAGCTTTCTTT.

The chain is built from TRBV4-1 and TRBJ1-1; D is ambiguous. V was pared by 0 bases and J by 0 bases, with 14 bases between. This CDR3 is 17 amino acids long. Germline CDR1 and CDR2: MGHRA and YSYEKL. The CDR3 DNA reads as TGCGCCAGCAGCCAAGAGGGAGGGCTACCTATGAACACTGAAGCTTTCTTT. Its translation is CASSQEGGLPMNTEAFF.

The CDR3 loop is CASSLDTSGSQYF. In DNA, the CDR3 is TGTGCCAGCAGCTTGGACACTAGCGGGTCTCAGTACTTC. The V gene is TRBV5-4, the J gene TRBJ2-7, with TRBD2 matching 9 bases. Unmatched junction bases numbered 5, after V lost 0 bases and J lost 10 bases. Germline CDR1 SGHNT, CDR2 YYREEE (reference sequence). This CDR3 is built from 13 residues.